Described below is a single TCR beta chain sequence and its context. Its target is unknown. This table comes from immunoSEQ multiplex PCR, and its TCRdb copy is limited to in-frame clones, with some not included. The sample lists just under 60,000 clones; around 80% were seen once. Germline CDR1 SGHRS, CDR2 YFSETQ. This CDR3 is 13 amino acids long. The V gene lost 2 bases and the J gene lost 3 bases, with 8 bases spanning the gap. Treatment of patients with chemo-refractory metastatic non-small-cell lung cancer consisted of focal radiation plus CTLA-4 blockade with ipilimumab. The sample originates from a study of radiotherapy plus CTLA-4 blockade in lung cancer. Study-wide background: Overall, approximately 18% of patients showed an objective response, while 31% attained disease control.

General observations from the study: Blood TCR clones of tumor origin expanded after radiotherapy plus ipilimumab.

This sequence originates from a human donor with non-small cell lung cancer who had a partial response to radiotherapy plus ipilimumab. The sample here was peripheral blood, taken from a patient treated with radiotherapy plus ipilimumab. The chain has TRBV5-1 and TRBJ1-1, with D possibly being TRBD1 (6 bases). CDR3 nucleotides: TGCGCCAGCAGCTTACAGGGAGACACTGAAGCTTTCTTT. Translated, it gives CASSLQGDTEAFF.